Below, 5 T cell receptor beta chains from the same sample are listed, as sequenced in a study of early T cells in non-severe SARS-CoV-2 infection. TCRdb fed the 5' RACE reads into MiXCR, producing one record per CDR3 protein. The sample consists of tens of thousands of distinct CDR3 sequences, approximately 12% of them appearing once. The sequences come from whole blood, collected at baseline. The receptors come from an adult who was a healthcare worker with PCR-confirmed SARS-CoV-2 infection or an uninfected control (not recorded which).

This clonotype was counted only a few times. The chain couples TRBV6-5 to TRBJ1-2; no clear D. The V gene lost 7 bases and the J gene lost 8 bases, with 11 bases spanning the gap. This CDR3 has 11 amino acids. Germline-derived CDR1 and CDR2 are MNHEY and SVGAGI. CDR3 loop: CASMSWKGYTF. CDR3 nucleotide sequence: TGTGCCAGCATGAGTTGGAAGGGCTACACCTTC.

This clonotype was found many times. This sequence joins TRBV18 and TRBJ2-3; D remains unclear. Deletions cut 2 bases from V and 6 bases from J, with 6 bases between. There are 12 residues in the CDR3. Germline assignment: CDR1 KGHSH and CDR2 LQKENI. CDR3 nucleotide sequence: TGTGCCAGCTCACCAGGTTTGGATACGCAGTATTTT. It codes for CASSPGLDTQYF.

The chain is built from TRBV29-1 and TRBJ2-3; D is undetermined. Germline V CDR1 and CDR2: SQVTM, ANQGSEA. V lost 4 bases to trimming and J lost 0 bases, with 11 bases between them. The CDR3 covers 14 residues. The CDR3 spells CSVAGRTSTDTQYF. CDR3 bases: TGCAGCGTTGCTGGCAGAACTAGCACAGATACGCAGTATTTT.

As to this clonotype: This sequence may be a read error, since a much larger clone differs from it by one base. The V call is TRBV19, the J call TRBJ1-5, with TRBD1 as a possible D gene (5 bases). This CDR3 contains 15 residues. The germline gives CDR1 LNHDA, CDR2 SQIVND (reference sequence). The CDR3 protein is CACSIYFDSEQPQHF. CDR3 nucleotide sequence: TGTGCCTGTAGTATTTATTTCGACAGTGAGCAGCCCCAGCATTTT. Together with reference TRBV19 and TRBJ1-5, the CDR3 gives the full variable domain: DGGITQSPKYLFRKEGQNVTLSCEQNLNHDAMYWYRQDPGQGLRLIYYSQIVNDFQKGDIAEGYSVSREKKESFPLTVTSAQKNPTAFYLCACSIYFDSEQPQHFGDGTRLSIL.

In its sample, this clonotype was seen a few times. The J gene is TRBJ2-7, the V gene TRBV27, with 8 bases matching TRBD1. The CDR3 length is 14 residues. Germline CDR1 reads MNHEY; CDR2 reads SMNVEV (reference sequence). V was pared by 4 bases and J by 7 bases, with 9 bases of the junction left unmatched. The CDR3 bases are TGTGCCAGCAGTTCCACGACAGGGGTTCGGGAGCAGTACTTC. Protein product: CASSSTTGVREQYF.